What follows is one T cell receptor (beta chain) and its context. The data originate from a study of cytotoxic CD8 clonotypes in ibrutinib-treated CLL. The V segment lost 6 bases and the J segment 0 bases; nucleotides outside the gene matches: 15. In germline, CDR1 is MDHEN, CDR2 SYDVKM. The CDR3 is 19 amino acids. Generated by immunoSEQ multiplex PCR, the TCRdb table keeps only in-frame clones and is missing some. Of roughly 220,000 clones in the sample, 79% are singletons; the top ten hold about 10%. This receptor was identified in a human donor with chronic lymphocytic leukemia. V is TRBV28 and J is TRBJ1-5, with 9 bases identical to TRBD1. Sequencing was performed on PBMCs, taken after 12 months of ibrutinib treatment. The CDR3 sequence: CASRFGARDRDHSNQPQHF. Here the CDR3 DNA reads TGTGCCAGCAGGTTTGGGGCTAGGGACAGGGATCATAGCAATCAGCCCCAGCATTTT.